This T cell receptor (beta chain) is from a study of patients and donors after allogeneic stem cell transplantation. Each CDR3 protein is one row after TCRdb ran MiXCR on the RT-PCR reads. The sample contains roughly 880,000 distinct CDR3 sequences, roughly 18% of which appear only once. Germline V CDR1 and CDR2: SGHRS, YFSETQ. This CDR3 has 13 residues. Trimming removed 7 bases from V and 4 bases from J, with 15 bases in between. This clonotype was counted a few times. This TCR derives from a human donor who was either an allogeneic HSCT recipient or a stem cell or donor lymphocyte infusion donor (not recorded which). It is not recorded whose cells these are; they may come from a transplant donor. Sequenced: blood, either unsorted or a sorted T cell fraction (not recorded which). The rearrangement uses TRBV5-1 and TRBJ2-7, with a possible D match to TRBD2 (6 bases). The CDR3 region has the DNA TGCGCCAGCTCTGGCGGGATATGGTACGAGCAGTACTTC. It yields the protein CASSGGIWYEQYF.